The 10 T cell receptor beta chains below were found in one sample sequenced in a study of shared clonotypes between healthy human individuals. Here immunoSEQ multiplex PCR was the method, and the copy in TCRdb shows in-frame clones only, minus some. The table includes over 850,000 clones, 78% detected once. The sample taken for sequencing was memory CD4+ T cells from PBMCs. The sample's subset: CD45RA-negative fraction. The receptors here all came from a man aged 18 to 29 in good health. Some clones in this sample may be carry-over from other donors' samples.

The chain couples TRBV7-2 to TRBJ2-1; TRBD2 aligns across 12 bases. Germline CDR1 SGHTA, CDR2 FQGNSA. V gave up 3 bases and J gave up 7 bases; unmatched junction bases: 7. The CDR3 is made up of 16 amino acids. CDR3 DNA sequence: TGTGCCAGCAGCTTGGCCCCGACTAGCGGGAGAAATGAGCAGTTCTTC. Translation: CASSLAPTSGRNEQFF.

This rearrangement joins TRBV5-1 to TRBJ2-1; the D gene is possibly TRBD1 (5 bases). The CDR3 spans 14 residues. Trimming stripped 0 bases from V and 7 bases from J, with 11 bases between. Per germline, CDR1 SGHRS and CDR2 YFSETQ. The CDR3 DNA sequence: TGCGCCAGCAGCTTGGAAGTCTCAGGGAATGAGCAGTTCTTC. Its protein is CASSLEVSGNEQFF.

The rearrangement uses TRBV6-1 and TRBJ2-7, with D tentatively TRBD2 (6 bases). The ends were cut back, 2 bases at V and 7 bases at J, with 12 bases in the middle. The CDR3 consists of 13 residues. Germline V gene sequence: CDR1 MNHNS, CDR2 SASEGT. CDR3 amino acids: CASSESGRGEQYF. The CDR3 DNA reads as TGTGCCAGCAGTGAATCCGGGAGAGGGGAGCAGTACTTC.

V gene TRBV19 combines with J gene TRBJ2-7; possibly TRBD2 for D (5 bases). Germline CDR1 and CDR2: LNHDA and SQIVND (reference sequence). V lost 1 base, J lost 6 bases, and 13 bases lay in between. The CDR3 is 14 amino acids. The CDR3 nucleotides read TGTGCCAGTAGTATAGCGGCGGGCCCACTCGAGCAGTACTTC. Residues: CASSIAAGPLEQYF.

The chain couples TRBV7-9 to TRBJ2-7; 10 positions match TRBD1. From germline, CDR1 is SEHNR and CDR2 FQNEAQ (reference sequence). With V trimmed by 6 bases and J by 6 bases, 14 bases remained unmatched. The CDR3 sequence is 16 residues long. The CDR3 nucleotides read TGTGCCAGCAGTTCCTCCGGGACAGGGGATTCGATCGAGCAGTACTTC. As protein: CASSSSGTGDSIEQYF.

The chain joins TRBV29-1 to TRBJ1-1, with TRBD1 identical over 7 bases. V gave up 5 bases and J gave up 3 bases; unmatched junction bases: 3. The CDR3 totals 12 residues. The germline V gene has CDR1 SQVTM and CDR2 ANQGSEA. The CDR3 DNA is TGCAGCGTTTACAGGGGTCACACTGAAGCTTTCTTT. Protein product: CSVYRGHTEAFF.

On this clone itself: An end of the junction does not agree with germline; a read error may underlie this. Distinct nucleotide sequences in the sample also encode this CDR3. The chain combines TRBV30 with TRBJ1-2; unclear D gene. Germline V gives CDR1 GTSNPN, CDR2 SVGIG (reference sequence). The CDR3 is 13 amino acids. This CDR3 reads CAWSVSTGYGYTF. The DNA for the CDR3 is TGTGCCTGGAGTGTTTCCACGGGGTATGGCTACACCTTT.

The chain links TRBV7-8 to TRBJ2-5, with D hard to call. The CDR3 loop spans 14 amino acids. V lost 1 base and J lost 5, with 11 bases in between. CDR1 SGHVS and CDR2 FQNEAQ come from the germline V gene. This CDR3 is CASSLGVIRETQYF. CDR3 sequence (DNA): TGTGCCAGCAGCTTAGGGGTAATTCGGGAGACCCAGTACTTC.

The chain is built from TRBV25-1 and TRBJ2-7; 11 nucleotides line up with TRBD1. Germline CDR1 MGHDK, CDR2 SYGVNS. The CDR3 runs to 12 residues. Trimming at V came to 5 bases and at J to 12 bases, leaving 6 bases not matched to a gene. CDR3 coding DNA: TGTGCCAGCAGTCCGGACAGGGGGCGTGTGTACTTC. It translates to CASSPDRGRVYF.

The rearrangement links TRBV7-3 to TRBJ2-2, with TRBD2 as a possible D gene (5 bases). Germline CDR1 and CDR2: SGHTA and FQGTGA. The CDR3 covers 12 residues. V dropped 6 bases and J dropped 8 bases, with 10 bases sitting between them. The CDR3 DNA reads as TGTGCCAGCAGAACCCGAGGGGGGGAGCTGTTTTTT. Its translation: CASRTRGGELFF.